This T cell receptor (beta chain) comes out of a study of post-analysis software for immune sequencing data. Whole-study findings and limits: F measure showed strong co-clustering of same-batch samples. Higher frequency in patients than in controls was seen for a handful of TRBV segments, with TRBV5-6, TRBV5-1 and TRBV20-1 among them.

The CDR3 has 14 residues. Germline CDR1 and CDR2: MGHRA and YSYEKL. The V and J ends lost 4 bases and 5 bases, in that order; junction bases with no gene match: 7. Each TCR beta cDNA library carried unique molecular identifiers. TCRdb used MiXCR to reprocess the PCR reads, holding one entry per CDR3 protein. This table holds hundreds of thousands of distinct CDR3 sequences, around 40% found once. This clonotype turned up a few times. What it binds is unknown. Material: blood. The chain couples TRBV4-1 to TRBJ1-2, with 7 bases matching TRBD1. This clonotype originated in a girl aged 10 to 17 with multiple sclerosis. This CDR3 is CASSPPGQPYGYTF. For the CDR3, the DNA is TGCGCCAGCAGCCCTCCGGGACAGCCATATGGCTACACCTTC.